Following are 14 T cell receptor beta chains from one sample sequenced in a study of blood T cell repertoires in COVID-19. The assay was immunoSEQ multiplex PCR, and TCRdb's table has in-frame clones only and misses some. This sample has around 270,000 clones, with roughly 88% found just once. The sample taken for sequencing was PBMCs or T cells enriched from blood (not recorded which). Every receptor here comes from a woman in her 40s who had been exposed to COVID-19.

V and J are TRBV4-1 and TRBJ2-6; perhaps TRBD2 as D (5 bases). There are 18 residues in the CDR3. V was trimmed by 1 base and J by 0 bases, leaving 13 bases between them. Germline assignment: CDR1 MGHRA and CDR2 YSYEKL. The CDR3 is CASSQAPGWDSGANVLTF. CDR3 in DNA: TGCGCCAGCAGCCAAGCTCCGGGGTGGGACTCTGGGGCCAACGTCCTGACTTTC.

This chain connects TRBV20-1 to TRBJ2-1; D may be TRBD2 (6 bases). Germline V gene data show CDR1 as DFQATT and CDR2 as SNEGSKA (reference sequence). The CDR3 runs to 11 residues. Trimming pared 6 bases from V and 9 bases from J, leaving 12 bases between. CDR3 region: CSAETGVEQFF. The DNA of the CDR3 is TGCAGTGCCGAAACGGGGGTTGAGCAGTTCTTC.

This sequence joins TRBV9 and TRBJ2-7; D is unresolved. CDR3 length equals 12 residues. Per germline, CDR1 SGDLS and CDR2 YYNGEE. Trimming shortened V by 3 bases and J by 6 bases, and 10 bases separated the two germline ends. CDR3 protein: CASSASGFEQYF. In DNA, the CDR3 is TGTGCCAGCAGCGCTTCAGGATTCGAGCAGTACTTC. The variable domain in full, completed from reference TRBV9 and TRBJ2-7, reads DSGVTQTPKHLITATGQRVTLRCSPRSGDLSVYWYQQSLDQGLQFLIQYYNGEERAKGNILERFSAQQFPDLHSELNLSSLELGDSALYFCASSASGFEQYFGPGTRLTVT.

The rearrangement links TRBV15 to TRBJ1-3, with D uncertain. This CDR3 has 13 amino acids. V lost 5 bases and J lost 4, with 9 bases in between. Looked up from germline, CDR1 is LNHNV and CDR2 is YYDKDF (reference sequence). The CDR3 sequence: CATSYPEGNTIYF. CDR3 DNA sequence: TGTGCCACCAGCTACCCGGAGGGAAACACCATATATTTT. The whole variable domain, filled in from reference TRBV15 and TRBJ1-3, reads DAMVIQNPRYQVTQFGKPVTLSCSQTLNHNVMYWYQQKSSQAPKLLFHYYDKDFNNEADTPDNFQSRRPNTSFCFLDIRSPGLGDTAMYLCATSYPEGNTIYFGEGSWLTVV.

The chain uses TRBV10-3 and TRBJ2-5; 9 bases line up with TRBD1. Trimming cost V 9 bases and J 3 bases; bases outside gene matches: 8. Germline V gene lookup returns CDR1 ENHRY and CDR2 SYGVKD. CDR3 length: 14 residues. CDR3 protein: CAMSRGQGKETQYF. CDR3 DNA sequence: TGTGCCATGTCTCGGGGACAGGGAAAAGAGACCCAGTACTTC.

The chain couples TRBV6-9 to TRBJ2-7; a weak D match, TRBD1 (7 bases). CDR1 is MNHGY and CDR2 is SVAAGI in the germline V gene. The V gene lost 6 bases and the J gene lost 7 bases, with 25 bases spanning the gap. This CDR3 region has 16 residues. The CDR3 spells CASRLREQGTTREQYV. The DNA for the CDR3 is TGTGCCAGCAGGCTTAGAGAACAGGGGACGACTAGGGAGCAGTACGTC.

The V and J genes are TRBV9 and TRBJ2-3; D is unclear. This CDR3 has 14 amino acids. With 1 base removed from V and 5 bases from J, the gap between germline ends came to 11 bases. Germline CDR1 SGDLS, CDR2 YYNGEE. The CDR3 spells CASSVRQVLDTQYF. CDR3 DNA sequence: TGTGCCAGCAGCGTACGCCAGGTCCTAGATACGCAGTATTTT. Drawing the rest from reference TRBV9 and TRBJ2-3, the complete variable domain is DSGVTQTPKHLITATGQRVTLRCSPRSGDLSVYWYQQSLDQGLQFLIQYYNGEERAKGNILERFSAQQFPDLHSELNLSSLELGDSALYFCASSVRQVLDTQYFGPGTRLTVL.

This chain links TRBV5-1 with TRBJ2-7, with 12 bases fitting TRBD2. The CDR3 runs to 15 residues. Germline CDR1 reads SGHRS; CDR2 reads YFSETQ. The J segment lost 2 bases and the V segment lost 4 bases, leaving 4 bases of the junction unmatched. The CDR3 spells CASSATSGGPYEQYF. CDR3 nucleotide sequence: TGCGCCAGCAGCGCGACTAGCGGGGGACCCTACGAGCAGTACTTC.

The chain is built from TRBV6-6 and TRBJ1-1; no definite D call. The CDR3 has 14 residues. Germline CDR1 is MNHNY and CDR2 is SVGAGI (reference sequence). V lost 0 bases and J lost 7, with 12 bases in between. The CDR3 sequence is CASSYSITGFEAFF. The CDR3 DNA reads TGTGCCAGCAGTTACTCGATTACGGGGTTTGAAGCTTTCTTT.

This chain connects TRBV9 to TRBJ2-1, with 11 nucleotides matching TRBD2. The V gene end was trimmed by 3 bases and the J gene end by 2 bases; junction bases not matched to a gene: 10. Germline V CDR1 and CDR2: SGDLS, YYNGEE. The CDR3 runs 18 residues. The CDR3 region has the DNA TGTGCCAGCAGCGAGACCCATAAGACTAGCGGGACCTACAATGAGCAGTTCTTC. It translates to CASSETHKTSGTYNEQFF. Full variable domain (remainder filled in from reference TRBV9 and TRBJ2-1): DSGVTQTPKHLITATGQRVTLRCSPRSGDLSVYWYQQSLDQGLQFLIQYYNGEERAKGNILERFSAQQFPDLHSELNLSSLELGDSALYFCASSETHKTSGTYNEQFFGPGTRLTVL.

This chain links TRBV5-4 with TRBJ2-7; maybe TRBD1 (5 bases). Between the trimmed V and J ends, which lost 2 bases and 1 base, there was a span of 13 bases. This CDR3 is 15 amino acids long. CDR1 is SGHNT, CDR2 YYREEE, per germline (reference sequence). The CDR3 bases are TGTGCCAGCAGCTTCTTATTGACAGCATCCTACGAGCAGTACTTC. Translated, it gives CASSFLLTASYEQYF.

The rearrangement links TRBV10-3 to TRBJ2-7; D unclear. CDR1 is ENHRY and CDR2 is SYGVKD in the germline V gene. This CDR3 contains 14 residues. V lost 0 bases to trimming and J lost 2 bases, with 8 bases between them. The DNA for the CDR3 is TGTGCCATCAGTGAGTCAGTCGGAGCCTACGAGCAGTACTTC. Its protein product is CAISESVGAYEQYF.

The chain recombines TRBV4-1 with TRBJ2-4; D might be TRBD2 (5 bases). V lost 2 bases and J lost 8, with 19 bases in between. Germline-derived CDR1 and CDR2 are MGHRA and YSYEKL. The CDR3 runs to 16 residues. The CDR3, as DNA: TGCGCCAGCAGCCAACCCCCCGCACGGGGTAGGGACATTCAGTACTTC. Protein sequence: CASSQPPARGRDIQYF.

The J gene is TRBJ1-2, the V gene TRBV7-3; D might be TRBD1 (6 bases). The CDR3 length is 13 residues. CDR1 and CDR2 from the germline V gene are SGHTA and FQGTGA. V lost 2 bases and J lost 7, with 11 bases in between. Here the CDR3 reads CASSLSGDAGYTF. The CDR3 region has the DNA TGTGCCAGCAGCTTATCAGGGGACGCTGGCTACACCTTC.